The rows below give T cell receptor beta chains drawn from one sample of a study of T cells in localized non-small cell lung cancer. Produced via immunoSEQ multiplex PCR; TCRdb's table is partial and in-frame only. There are a few thousand clones in the sample; about 24% occur only once, and over 15% lies in the top ten. Sequencing was performed on lung tumor tissue, taken before any cancer treatment. Receptors were obtained from a man aged 40 to 75 with stage II squamous cell lung carcinoma. Each CDR3 is given with its conserved first and last residue. A D gene is named only where the DNA matches it firmly. Clone size is not always given. Where it is, it says once, few, many or a class for expanded clones.

v_gene: TRBV18
abundance: NA
j_gene: TRBJ2-2
d_gene: TRBD1
CDR3nt: TGTGCCAGCTCACCACCTTCGCGACAGGGGGACGGGGAGCTGTTTTTT
CDR3aa: CASSPPSRQGDGELFF

v_gene: TRBV6-8
abundance: medium-sized
j_gene: TRBJ1-2
d_gene: TRBD1
CDR3nt: TGTGCCAGCAGACGGGACAGCCGGGGATATGGCTACACCTTC
CDR3aa: CASRRDSRGYGYTF

v_gene: TRBV19
abundance: few
j_gene: TRBJ2-5
d_gene: NA
CDR3nt: TGTGCCATCTTCGGGCGAAACTGGTTGTCCCAGTACTTC
CDR3aa: CAIFGRNWLSQYF

v_gene: TRBV9
abundance: few
j_gene: TRBJ1-6
d_gene: NA
CDR3nt: TGTGCCAGCACCTCACAGGTAGGGGAGTCACCCCTCCACTTT
CDR3aa: CASTSQVGESPLHF

v_gene: TRBV9
abundance: medium-sized
j_gene: TRBJ1-1
d_gene: NA
CDR3nt: TGTGCCAGCAGCGTAGGGGTTGGGACCACTGAAGCTTTCTTT
CDR3aa: CASSVGVGTTEAFF

v_gene: TRBV6-8
abundance: few
j_gene: TRBJ1-2
d_gene: NA
CDR3nt: TGTGCCAGCAGATCCCTCGCAGGCCGAACTAACTATGGCTACACCTTC
CDR3aa: CASRSLAGRTNYGYTF

v_gene: TRBV9
abundance: medium-sized
j_gene: TRBJ1-5
d_gene: NA
CDR3nt: TGTGCCAGCAGTGAAGCAGGGTTCAATCAGCCCCAGCATTTT
CDR3aa: CASSEAGFNQPQHF

v_gene: TRBV6-8
abundance: medium-sized
j_gene: TRBJ2-3
d_gene: NA
CDR3nt: TGTGCCAGCAGTTACTCCACAGGGTTCAGTACAGATACGCAGTATTTT
CDR3aa: CASSYSTGFSTDTQYF

v_gene: TRBV29-1
abundance: NA
j_gene: TRBJ2-2
d_gene: TRBD2
CDR3nt: TGCAGCGTTGCTGGACTAGCGGGAGGGAGTAACGGGGAGCTGTTTTTT
CDR3aa: CSVAGLAGGSNGELFF

v_gene: TRBV5-1
abundance: NA
j_gene: TRBJ2-5
d_gene: NA
CDR3nt: TGCGCCAGCAGCTTGGGGCAGGGGGGCGAGACCCAGTACTTC
CDR3aa: CASSLGQGGETQYF

v_gene: TRBV9
abundance: NA
j_gene: TRBJ1-2
d_gene: NA
CDR3nt: TGTGCCAGCAGTGTTGGGGACATCTATGGCTACACCTTC
CDR3aa: CASSVGDIYGYTF

v_gene: TRBV7-5
abundance: few
j_gene: TRBJ2-7
d_gene: NA
CDR3nt: TGTGCCAGCAGCTCACACAGGGGGCTAGGCGAGCAGTACTTC
CDR3aa: CASSSHRGLGEQYF

v_gene: TRBV11-3
abundance: medium-sized
j_gene: TRBJ1-2
d_gene: NA
CDR3nt: TGTGCCAGCAGCTTGGGGACGGATAGGGGTGGCTACACCTTC
CDR3aa: CASSLGTDRGGYTF

v_gene: TRBV9
abundance: NA
j_gene: TRBJ1-2
d_gene: NA
CDR3nt: TGTGCCAGCAGCGCCCCAAGACCAGGGTCCTATGGCTACACCTTC
CDR3aa: CASSAPRPGSYGYTF

v_gene: TRBV6-8
abundance: few
j_gene: TRBJ2-1
d_gene: TRBD2
CDR3nt: TGTGCCAGCAGCCCACTCGGCCTAGCGGGAGGACTCAATGAGCAGTTCTTC
CDR3aa: CASSPLGLAGGLNEQFF

v_gene: TRBV11-3
abundance: medium-sized
j_gene: TRBJ2-7
d_gene: TRBD1
CDR3nt: TGTGCCAGCAGCCCACCGACAGGGTTGGACGACGAGCAGTACTTC
CDR3aa: CASSPPTGLDDEQYF

v_gene: TRBV19
abundance: NA
j_gene: TRBJ1-2
d_gene: TRBD1
CDR3nt: TGTGCCAGTAGTACCAGGACAGGGGCGCACGGCTACACCTTC
CDR3aa: CASSTRTGAHGYTF

v_gene: TRBV19
abundance: NA
j_gene: TRBJ2-7
d_gene: TRBD2
CDR3nt: TGTGCCAATGAGCGGGAGCGCTCCTACGAGCAGTACTTC
CDR3aa: CANERERSYEQYF

v_gene: TRBV18
abundance: NA
j_gene: TRBJ1-4
d_gene: NA
CDR3nt: TGTGCCAGCTCTCCTACTGCTGGTTATGAAAAACTGTTTTTT
CDR3aa: CASSPTAGYEKLFF

v_gene: TRBV9
abundance: few
j_gene: TRBJ1-2
d_gene: NA
CDR3nt: TGTGCCAGCAGCGTATCCGGGGCAGATGTCTATGGCTACACCTTC
CDR3aa: CASSVSGADVYGYTF

v_gene: TRBV11-3
abundance: medium-sized
j_gene: TRBJ1-1
d_gene: NA
CDR3nt: TGTGCCAGCAGCTTGTTGGCAGGGGCCACGAACACTGAAGCTTTCTTT
CDR3aa: CASSLLAGATNTEAFF

v_gene: TRBV7-5
abundance: few
j_gene: TRBJ2-6
d_gene: NA
CDR3nt: TGTGCCAGCAGCTTAAATCCCCTTCCTTCTGGGGCCAACGTCCTGACTTTC
CDR3aa: CASSLNPLPSGANVLTF

v_gene: TRBV11-3
abundance: medium-sized
j_gene: TRBJ2-1
d_gene: NA
CDR3nt: TGTGCCAGCACCCCGTTTGAAAGCTCCTACAATGAGCAGTTCTTC
CDR3aa: CASTPFESSYNEQFF

v_gene: TRBV11-3
abundance: few
j_gene: TRBJ1-2
d_gene: TRBD1
CDR3nt: TGTGCCAGCAGCACGGACAGGGTGTTCGGTGGCTACACCTTC
CDR3aa: CASSTDRVFGGYTF

v_gene: TRBV10-3
abundance: few
j_gene: TRBJ2-1
d_gene: NA
CDR3nt: TGTGCCATCAGTGAGTCGGATAATGAGCAGTTCTTC
CDR3aa: CAISESDNEQFF

v_gene: TRBV11-3
abundance: few
j_gene: TRBJ2-2
d_gene: NA
CDR3nt: TGTGCCAGCAGTCCGTCGGGCATCAGGGGGGCGCGGACCGGGGAGCTGTTTTTT
CDR3aa: CASSPSGIRGARTGELFF